This T cell receptor (beta chain) is from a study of early T cells in non-severe SARS-CoV-2 infection. Findings and caveats of the study: Anti-spike CD8 responses were favored by VDJdb matching, which missed private and CD4 specificities.

Germline V lookup: CDR1 SQVTM, CDR2 ANQGSEA. Trimming removed 7 bases at V and 3 bases at J, with 16 bases between. The CDR3 covers 13 residues. The table lists this clonotype with a few counts. Antigen unknown. Attached unique molecular identifiers marked individual cDNA molecules. TCRdb reprocessed the 5' RACE reads with MiXCR, giving one entry per CDR3 protein. Of about 86,000 distinct CDR3 sequences listed, 13% to 15% were seen once; the top ten hold roughly 7%. This clonotype was sampled from an adult who was a healthcare worker with PCR-confirmed SARS-CoV-2 infection or an uninfected control (not recorded which). The chain couples TRBV29-1 to TRBJ2-7, with D perhaps matching TRBD1 or TRBD2 (6 bases each). The specimen was whole blood. The CDR3 loop reads CSASGSRGYEQYF. CDR3 DNA: TGCAGCGCATCCGGGAGCAGGGGCTACGAGCAGTACTTC.